What follows is one TCR beta chain and its context. This sample stems from a study of technical replicates of blood from a few donors. Sequenced by immunoSEQ multiplex PCR; TCRdb stores in-frame clones only, minus some. The sample lists some 60,000 clones, around 91% occurring once. Germline CDR1 reads LGHNA; CDR2 reads YNFKEQ. There are 13 residues in the CDR3. Trimming left V 1 base short and J 6 bases short, with 9 bases between. The genes are TRBV4-2 and TRBJ2-5; D gene ambiguous. This TCR was recovered from a human donor in good health. Some clones in this sample may be carry-over from other donors' samples. Sequenced material: PBMCs. The CDR3 DNA sequence: TGTGCCAGCAGCCAAGGCACTGGGCAGACCCAGTACTTC. It translates to CASSQGTGQTQYF.